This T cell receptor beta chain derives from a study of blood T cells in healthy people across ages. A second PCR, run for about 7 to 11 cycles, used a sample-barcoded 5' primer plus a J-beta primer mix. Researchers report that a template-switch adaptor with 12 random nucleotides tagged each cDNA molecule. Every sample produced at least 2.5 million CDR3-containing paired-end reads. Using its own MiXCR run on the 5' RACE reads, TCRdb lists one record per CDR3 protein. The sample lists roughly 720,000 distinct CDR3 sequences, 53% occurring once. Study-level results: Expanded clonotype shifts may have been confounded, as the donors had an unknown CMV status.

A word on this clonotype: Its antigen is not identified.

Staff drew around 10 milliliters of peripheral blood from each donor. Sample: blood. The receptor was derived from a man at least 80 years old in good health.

CDR3 residues: CASSLSGGQGGEQFF. In DNA, the CDR3 is TGTGCCAGCAGCTTAAGTGGGGGACAGGGCGGCGAGCAGTTCTTC. The chain recombines TRBV7-6 with TRBJ2-1; TRBD1 agrees at 9 bases. V dropped 2 bases and J dropped 10; count of bases not matched to a gene: 9. The CDR3 extends over 15 amino acids. CDR1 is SGHVS, CDR2 FNYEAQ, per germline.